The entry below gives a single TCR beta chain sequence along with its context. With 3 bases removed from V and 9 bases from J, the gap between germline ends came to 11 bases. The CDR3 totals 13 residues. This sample is part of a study of blood T cell repertoires in COVID-19. Overall study context: The cDNA or gDNA used as material had been derived from T cells, B-cell-depleted T cells, or PBMCs.

Those who participated ranged in age from roughly 18 to 100 years and resided in 20 to 30 US areas. A case of COVID-19 had been met by exposed participants within 2 weeks before study entry. Authors' data handling: Reference gene primers were amplified, and this amplification served to estimate nucleated cell counts. Some clones are missing from TCRdb's copy, which holds only in-frame ones; the method was immunoSEQ multiplex PCR. From that table come the V and J calls and clone size; the DNA was used to work out D and trimming. This table has approximately 190,000 clones, about 83% appearing once. This chain connects TRBV12-3 or TRBV12-4 to TRBJ2-2; D gene ambiguous. This TCR was recovered from a young woman who had been exposed to COVID-19. The material sequenced was PBMCs or T cells enriched from blood (not recorded which). The CDR3 here is CASSLSPHRELFF. In DNA, the CDR3 is TGTGCCAGCAGTTTGAGCCCGCATCGGGAGCTGTTTTTT.